Listed here is a single T cell receptor (beta chain). Its matching antigen is unknown. V lost 6 bases and J lost 0, with 6 bases in between. Germline CDR1 reads DFQATT; CDR2 reads SNEGSKA (reference sequence). This CDR3 is 11 amino acids long. Excluded were patients having autoimmune disease history or systemic immunosuppression. The entry originates in a study of OX40 agonist ivuxolimab in advanced cancers. General study results and limits: Compared with CD4+, CD8+ T cells on average had more expanded clones. Clonal expansion among partial responders at 0.1-3.0 mg/kg ranked near the lowest.

TCRdb's table, derived via immunoSEQ multiplex PCR, lists solely in-frame clones and lacks some. The profile shows roughly 75,000 clones, about 86% of them singletons. The chain joins TRBV20-1 to TRBJ2-7; D might be TRBD2 (6 bases). The clonotype originates from an adult with an advanced solid tumor such as melanoma, head and neck, liver or kidney cancer. Sequenced here: CD4+ or CD8+ T cells sorted from blood, sampled in a trial of the OX40 agonist ivuxolimab. The CDR3 DNA follows: TGCAGTGCCGGGAGCTCCTACGAGCAGTACTTC. Translating gives CSAGSSYEQYF.